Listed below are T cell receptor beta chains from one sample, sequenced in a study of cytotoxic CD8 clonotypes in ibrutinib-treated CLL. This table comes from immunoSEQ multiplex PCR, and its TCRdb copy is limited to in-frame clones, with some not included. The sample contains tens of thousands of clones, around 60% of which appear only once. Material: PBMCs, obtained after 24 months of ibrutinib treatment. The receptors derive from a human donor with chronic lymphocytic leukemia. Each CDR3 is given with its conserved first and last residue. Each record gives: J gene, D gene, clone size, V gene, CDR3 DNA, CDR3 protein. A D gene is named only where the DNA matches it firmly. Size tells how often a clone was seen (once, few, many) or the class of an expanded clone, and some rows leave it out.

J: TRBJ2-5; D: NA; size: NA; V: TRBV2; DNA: TGTGCCAGCAGTGAAGGAGGTGGGAGAGGGTCTCAGACCCAGTACTTC; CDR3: CASSEGGGRGSQTQYF
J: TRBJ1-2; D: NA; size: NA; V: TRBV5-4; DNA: TGTGCCAGCAGCTTGGTCCCAGGGACTGGCTACACCTTC; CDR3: CASSLVPGTGYTF
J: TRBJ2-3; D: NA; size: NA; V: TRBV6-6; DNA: TGTGCCAGCGGCATCACAGATACGCAGTATTTT; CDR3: CASGITDTQYF
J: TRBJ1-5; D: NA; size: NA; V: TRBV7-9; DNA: TGTGCCAGCAGCCAAGGGGAGGGAGGTTATCAGCCCCAGCATTTT; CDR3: CASSQGEGGYQPQHF
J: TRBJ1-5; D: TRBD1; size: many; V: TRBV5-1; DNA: TGCGCCAGCAGCACGGGGACAGGGGGTCGTCAGCCCCAGCATTTT; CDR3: CASSTGTGGRQPQHF
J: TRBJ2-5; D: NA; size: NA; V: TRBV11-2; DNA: TGTGCCAGCAGCCCTGATACAGGGAGCGGGGAGACCCAGTACTTC; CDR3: CASSPDTGSGETQYF
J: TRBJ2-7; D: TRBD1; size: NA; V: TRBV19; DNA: TGTGCCAGTAGTATGGGGACAGCACTCTCCTACGAGCAGTACTTC; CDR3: CASSMGTALSYEQYF
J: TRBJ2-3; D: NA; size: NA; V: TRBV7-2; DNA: TGTGCCAGCAGCTCACTAGTCACCCTGGGCAGTACGCAGTATTTT; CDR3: CASSSLVTLGSTQYF
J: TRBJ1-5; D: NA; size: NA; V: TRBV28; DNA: TGTGCCAGCAGTTTACCGGGACATAATCAGCCCCAGCATTTT; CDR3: CASSLPGHNQPQHF
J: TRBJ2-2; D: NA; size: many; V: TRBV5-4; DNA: TGTGCCAGCAGTTCAGAGGACACAGGGTTAGGGGAGCTGTTTTTT; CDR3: CASSSEDTGLGELFF
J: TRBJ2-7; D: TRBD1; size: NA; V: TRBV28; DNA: TGTGCCAGCAGTTTTCCAGGGGGCCGCGAGCAGTACTTC; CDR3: CASSFPGGREQYF
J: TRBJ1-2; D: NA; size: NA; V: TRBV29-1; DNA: TGCAGCGTTGATCACGGGGACTACACCTTC; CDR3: CSVDHGDYTF
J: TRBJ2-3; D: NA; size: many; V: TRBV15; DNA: TGTGCCACCAGCAGAGGGGCGGGAACCACAGATACGCAGTATTTT; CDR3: CATSRGAGTTDTQYF
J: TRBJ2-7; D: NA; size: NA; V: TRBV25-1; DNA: TGTGCCAGCACCCCTGTGGGGGGCCCCTACGAGCAGTACTTC; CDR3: CASTPVGGPYEQYF
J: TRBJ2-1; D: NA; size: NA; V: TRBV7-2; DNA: TGTGCCAGCAGCTTAGCCGCCAGGGAGCAGTTCTTC; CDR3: CASSLAAREQFF
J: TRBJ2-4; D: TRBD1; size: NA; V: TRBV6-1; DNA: TGTGCCAGCAGTGAGGGGGGACAGGGGAAAAACATTCAGTACTTC; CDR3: CASSEGGQGKNIQYF
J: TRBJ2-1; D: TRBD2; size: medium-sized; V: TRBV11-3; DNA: TGTGCCAGCAGCCCCAGTTTCGCGGGGGGGCTTATAGGTGAGCAGTTCTTC; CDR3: CASSPSFAGGLIGEQFF
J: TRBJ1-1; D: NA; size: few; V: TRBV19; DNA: TGTGCCAGTAGATTCTTCGAGTATTTCTTT; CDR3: CASRFFEYFF
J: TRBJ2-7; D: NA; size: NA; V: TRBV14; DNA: TGTGCCAGCAGCCACCAGAATTCCTACGAGCAGTACTTC; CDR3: CASSHQNSYEQYF
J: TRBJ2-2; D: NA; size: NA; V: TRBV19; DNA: TGTGCCAGTAGTATGTGGGCCGGGGAGCTGTTTTTT; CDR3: CASSMWAGELFF
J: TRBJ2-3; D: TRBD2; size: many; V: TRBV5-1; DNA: TGCGCCAGCAGCCCCATAGGACTAGCGGGAGTTATAGATACGCAGTATTTT; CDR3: CASSPIGLAGVIDTQYF
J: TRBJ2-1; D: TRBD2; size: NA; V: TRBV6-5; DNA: TGTGCCAGCAGTTTAGCTAGCGGAGGGGTGAATGAGCAGTTCTTC; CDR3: CASSLASGGVNEQFF
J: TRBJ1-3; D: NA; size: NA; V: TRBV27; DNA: TGTGCCAGAGACCCCGGGACAAAGGACACCATATATTTT; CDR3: CARDPGTKDTIYF
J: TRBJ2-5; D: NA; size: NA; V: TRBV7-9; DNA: TGTGCCAGCAGCTGGAACCAAGAGACCCAGTACTTC; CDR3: CASSWNQETQYF
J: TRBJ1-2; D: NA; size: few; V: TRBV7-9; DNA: TGTGCCAGCAGCTTAGCGAAGGACTATGGCTACACCTTC; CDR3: CASSLAKDYGYTF
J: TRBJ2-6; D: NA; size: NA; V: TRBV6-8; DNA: TGTGCCAGCAGTTATGGGGCAAGCTCTGGGGCCAACGTCCTGACTTTC; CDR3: CASSYGASSGANVLTF
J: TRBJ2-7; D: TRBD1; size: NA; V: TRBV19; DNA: TGTGCCAGCATGGGACAGCCCTACGAGCAGTACTTC; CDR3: CASMGQPYEQYF
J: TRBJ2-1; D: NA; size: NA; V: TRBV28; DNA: TGTGCCAGCAGTTTATTGATCGGGGGCTTGAATGAGCAGTTCTTC; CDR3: CASSLLIGGLNEQFF
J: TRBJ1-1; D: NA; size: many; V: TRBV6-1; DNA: TGTGCCAGCAGGGCACCTATCGGGTTTACTGAAGCTTTCTTT; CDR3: CASRAPIGFTEAFF
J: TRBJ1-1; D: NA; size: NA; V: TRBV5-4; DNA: TGTGCCAGCAGCTTGGGCTCTGAAGCTTTCTTT; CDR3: CASSLGSEAFF
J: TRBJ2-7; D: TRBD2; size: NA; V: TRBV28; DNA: TGTGCCAGCAGTGTAGCGGGAGGGCCTCGCTCCTACGAGCAGTACTTC; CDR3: CASSVAGGPRSYEQYF
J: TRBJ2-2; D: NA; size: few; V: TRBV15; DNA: TGTGCCACCAGGGCCGGGAACACCGGGGAGCTGTTTTTT; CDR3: CATRAGNTGELFF
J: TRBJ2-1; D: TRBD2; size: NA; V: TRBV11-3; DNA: TGTGCCAGCAGCCAGGGACTAGCGGGGGCCGTCCATGAGCAGTTCTTC; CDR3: CASSQGLAGAVHEQFF
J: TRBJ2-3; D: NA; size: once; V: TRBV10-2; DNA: TGCGCCAGCAGTGATGTGGGAATCGCATTGTATACGCAGTATTTT; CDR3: CASSDVGIALYTQYF
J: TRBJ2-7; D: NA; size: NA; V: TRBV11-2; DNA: TGTGCCAGCAGCTTAGGCGGAGTCTACGAGCAGTACTTC; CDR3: CASSLGGVYEQYF
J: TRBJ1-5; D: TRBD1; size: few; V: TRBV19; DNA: TGTGCCAGTAGTATAACTACCGGGACAGGGCTTCAGCCCCAGCATTTT; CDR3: CASSITTGTGLQPQHF
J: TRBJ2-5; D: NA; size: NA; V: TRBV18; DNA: TGTGCCAGCTCACCACCGGGGATAGAGACCCAGTACTTC; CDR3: CASSPPGIETQYF
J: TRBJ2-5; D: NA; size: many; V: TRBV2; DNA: TGTGCCAGCAGTTTAATAGAGACCCAGTACTTC; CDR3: CASSLIETQYF
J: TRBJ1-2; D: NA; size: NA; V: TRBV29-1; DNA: TGCAGCCAAAGGGGGGAGGATGGCTACACCTTC; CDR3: CSQRGEDGYTF
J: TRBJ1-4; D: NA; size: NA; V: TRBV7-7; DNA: TGTGCCAGCAGCTTACGAGGGACTGAAAAACTGTTTTTT; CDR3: CASSLRGTEKLFF
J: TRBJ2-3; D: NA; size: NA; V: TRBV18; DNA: TGTGCCAGCTCACCTGTCAAGGTCCCAGATACGCAGTATTTT; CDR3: CASSPVKVPDTQYF
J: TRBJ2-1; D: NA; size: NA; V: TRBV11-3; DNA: TGTGCCAGCAGCGGAACCTACCCAGGGCATGAGCAGTTCTTC; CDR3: CASSGTYPGHEQFF
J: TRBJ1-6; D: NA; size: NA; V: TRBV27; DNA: TGTGCCAGCAAGTCGGCAGGGGAGAATTCACCCCTCCACTTT; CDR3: CASKSAGENSPLHF
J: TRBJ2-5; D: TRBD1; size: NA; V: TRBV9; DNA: TGTGCCAGCAGCTCCCCCCGGACAGGGGGCTTTGGAGAGACCCAGTACTTC; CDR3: CASSSPRTGGFGETQYF
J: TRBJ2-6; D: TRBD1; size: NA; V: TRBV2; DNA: TGTGCCAGCAGTGCCGGGACAGGGGCAGGGGCCAACGTCCTGACTTTC; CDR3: CASSAGTGAGANVLTF
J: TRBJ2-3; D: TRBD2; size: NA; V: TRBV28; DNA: TGTGCCAGCAGTTCCAAGACTAGCGGGGGCACCCAGTATTTT; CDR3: CASSSKTSGGTQYF
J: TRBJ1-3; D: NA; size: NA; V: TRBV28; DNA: TGTGCCAGCAGGGGGCGCGGAGGAAACACCATATATTTT; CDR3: CASRGRGGNTIYF
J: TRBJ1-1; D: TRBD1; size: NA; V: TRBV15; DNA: TGTGCCACCAGAGGACAGGGATGGGCGAACACTGAAGCTTTCTTT; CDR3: CATRGQGWANTEAFF
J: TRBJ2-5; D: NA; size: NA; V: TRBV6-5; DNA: TGTGCCAGCAGGCGATCGTACCAAGAGACCCAGTACTTC; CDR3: CASRRSYQETQYF
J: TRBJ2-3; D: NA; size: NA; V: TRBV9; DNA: TGTGCCAGCAGCGTAGATCTAACTAGCACAGATACGCAGTATTTT; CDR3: CASSVDLTSTDTQYF
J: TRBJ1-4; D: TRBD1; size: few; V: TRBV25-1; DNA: TGTGCCAGCAGTGAATACCGGACAGGGATCGATAATGAAAAACTGTTTTTT; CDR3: CASSEYRTGIDNEKLFF
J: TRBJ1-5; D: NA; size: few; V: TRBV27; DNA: TGTGCCAGCAGTTTACAGGGGTTGGGCAATCAGCCCCAGCATTTT; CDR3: CASSLQGLGNQPQHF
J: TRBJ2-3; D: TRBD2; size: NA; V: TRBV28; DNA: TGTGCCAGCCGAGACCGGGGGAGGGAAATCGTCCCAGATACGCAGTATTTT; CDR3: CASRDRGREIVPDTQYF
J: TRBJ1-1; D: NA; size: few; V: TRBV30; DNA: TGTGCCTGGACTCTACAAGGAGACACTGAAGCTTTCTTT; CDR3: CAWTLQGDTEAFF